This TCR beta chain was sequenced in a study of T cells in Graves' hyperthyroidism and ophthalmopathy. Study-level results: Clonotypes that were expanded in thyroid above 0.001 mostly appeared in blood too.

Template material for amplifying TCR beta CDR3 regions consisted of RNA transcripts. The TCR CDR3 first-round RT-PCR relied on the HTBI primer set. A single record per CDR3 protein comes from TCRdb applying MiXCR to the multiplex PCR reads. The sample records some 320,000 distinct CDR3 sequences, roughly 13% being singletons. Fresh peripheral blood, 7.5 to 10 ml, was the source of the PBMCs. CDR1 and CDR2 from the germline V gene are LGHDT and YNNKEL (reference sequence). This CDR3 is built from 14 residues. The germline V and J ends were trimmed by 5 bases and 7 bases, with 17 bases remaining between them. This clonotype was picked up many times. Its antigen is undetermined.

The sequence came from a woman aged 40 to 50 with Graves' ophthalmopathy. The sequenced material came from blood. This chain joins TRBV3-1 and TRBJ1-1; no firm D call. The CDR3 loop reads CASSYRGRFGEAFF. CDR3 in DNA: TGTGCCAGCAGCTACCGCGGGCGGTTCGGTGAAGCTTTCTTT.